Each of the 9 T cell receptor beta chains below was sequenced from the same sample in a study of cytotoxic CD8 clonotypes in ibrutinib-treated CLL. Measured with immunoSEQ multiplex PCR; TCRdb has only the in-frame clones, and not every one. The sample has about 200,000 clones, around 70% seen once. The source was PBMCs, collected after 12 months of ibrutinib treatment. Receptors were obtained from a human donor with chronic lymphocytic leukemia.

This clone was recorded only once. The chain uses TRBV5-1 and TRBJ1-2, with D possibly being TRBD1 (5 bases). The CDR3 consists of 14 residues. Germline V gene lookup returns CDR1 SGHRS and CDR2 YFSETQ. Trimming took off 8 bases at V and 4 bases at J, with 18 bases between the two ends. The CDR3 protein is CASASRGYGYGYTF. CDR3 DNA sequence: TGCGCCAGTGCCTCAAGGGGCTACGGCTATGGCTACACCTTC.

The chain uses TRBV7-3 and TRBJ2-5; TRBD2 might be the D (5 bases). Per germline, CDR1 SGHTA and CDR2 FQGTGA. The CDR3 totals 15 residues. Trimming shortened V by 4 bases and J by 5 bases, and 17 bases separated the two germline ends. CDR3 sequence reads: CASSSFWRREETQYF. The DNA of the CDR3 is TGTGCCAGCAGCTCATTTTGGCGAAGGGAGGAGACCCAGTACTTC.

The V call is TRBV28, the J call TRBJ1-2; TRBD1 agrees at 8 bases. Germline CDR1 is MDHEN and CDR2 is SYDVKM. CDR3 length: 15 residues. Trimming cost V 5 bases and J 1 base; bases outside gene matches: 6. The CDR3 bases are TGTGCCAGCAGTATCAACAGGGGGATTAACTATGGCTACACCTTC. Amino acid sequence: CASSINRGINYGYTF.

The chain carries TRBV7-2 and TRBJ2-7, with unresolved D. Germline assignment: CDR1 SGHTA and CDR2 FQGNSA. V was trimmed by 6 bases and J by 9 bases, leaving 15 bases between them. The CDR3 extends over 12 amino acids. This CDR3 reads CASSLMTHAQYF. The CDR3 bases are TGTGCCAGCAGTCTTATGACTCACGCGCAGTACTTC.

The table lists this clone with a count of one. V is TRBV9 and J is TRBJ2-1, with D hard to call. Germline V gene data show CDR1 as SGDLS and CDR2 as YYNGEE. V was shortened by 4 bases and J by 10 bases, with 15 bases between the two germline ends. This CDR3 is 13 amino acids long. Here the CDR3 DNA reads TGTGCCAGCAGCAACCTATTAGTGGGGGAGCAGTTCTTC. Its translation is CASSNLLVGEQFF.

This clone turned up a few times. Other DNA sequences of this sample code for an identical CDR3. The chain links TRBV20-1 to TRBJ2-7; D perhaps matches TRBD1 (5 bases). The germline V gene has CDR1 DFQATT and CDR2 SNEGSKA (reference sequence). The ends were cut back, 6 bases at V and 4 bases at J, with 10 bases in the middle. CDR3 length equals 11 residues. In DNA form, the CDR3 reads TGCAGTGCGAGAACAGGTTACGAGCAGTACTTC. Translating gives CSARTGYEQYF.

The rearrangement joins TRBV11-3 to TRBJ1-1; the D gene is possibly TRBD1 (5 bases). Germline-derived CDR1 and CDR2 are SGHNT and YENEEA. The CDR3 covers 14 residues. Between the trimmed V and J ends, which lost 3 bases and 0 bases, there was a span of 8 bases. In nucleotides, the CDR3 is TGTGCCAGCAGCTTGGGGGTGATGAACACTGAAGCTTTCTTT. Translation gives CASSLGVMNTEAFF.

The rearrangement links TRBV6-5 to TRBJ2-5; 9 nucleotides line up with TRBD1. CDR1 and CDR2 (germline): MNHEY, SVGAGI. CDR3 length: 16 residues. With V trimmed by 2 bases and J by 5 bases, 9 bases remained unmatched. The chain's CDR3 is CASSYRTTGGGETQYF. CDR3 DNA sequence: TGTGCCAGCAGTTACCGGACGACAGGGGGTGGGGAGACCCAGTACTTC.

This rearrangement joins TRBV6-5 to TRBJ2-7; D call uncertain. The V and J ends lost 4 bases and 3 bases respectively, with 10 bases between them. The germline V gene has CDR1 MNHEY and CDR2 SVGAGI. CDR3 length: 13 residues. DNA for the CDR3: TGTGCCAGCAGTTCTCGGCCACACTACGAGCAGTACTTC. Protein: CASSSRPHYEQYF.